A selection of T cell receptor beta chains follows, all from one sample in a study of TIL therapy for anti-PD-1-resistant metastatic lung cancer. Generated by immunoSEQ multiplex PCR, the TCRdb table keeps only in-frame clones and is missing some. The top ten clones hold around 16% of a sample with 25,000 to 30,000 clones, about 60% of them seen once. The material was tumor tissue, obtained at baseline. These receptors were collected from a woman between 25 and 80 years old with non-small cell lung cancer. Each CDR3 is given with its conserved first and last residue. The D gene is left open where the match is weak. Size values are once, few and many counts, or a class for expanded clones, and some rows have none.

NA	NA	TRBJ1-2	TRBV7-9	CASSLTGIYGYTF	TGTGCCAGCAGCTTAACGGGGATCTATGGCTACACCTTC
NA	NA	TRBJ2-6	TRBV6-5	CAIQSDSGANVLTF	TGTGCCATCCAGTCGGATTCTGGGGCCAACGTCCTGACTTTC
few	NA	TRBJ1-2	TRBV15	CATSRAVDGYTF	TGTGCCACCAGCAGAGCCGTTGATGGCTACACCTTC
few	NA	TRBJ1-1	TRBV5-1	CASRPGGAMNTEAFF	TGCGCCAGCAGACCTGGGGGGGCGATGAACACTGAAGCTTTCTTT
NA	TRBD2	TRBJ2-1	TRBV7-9	CASSLVTREGPEQFF	TGTGCCAGCAGCTTAGTAACGCGGGAGGGCCCGGAGCAGTTCTTC
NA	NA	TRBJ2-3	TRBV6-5	CASSYAGSVSQYF	TGTGCCAGCAGTTACGCCGGGAGTGTTTCGCAGTATTTT
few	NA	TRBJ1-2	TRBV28	CASRWGNYGYTF	TGTGCCAGCAGGTGGGGTAACTATGGCTACACCTTC
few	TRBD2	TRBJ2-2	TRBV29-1	CSVERSGLADGGELFF	TGCAGCGTTGAGAGGAGCGGACTAGCCGACGGCGGGGAGCTGTTTTTT
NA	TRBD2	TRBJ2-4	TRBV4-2	CASSQDLRGSVNIQYF	TGTGCCAGCAGCCAAGATCTACGCGGGAGTGTGAACATTCAGTACTTC
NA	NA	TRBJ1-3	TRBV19	CASSTTGSGGNTIYF	TGTGCCAGTAGTACCACAGGGAGTGGTGGAAACACCATATATTTT
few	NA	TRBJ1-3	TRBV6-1	CASSAGTVRSGNTIYF	TGTGCCAGCAGTGCCGGAACAGTTCGCTCTGGAAACACCATATATTTT
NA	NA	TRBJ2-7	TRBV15	CATSRDLTYEQYF	TGTGCCACCAGCCGGGATTTAACCTACGAGCAGTACTTC
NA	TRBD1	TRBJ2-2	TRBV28	CASGQGGKLFF	TGTGCCAGTGGACAGGGAGGAAAGCTGTTTTTT
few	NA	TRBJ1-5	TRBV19	CASSTQRVSNQPQHF	TGTGCCAGTAGTACCCAAAGGGTTAGCAATCAGCCCCAGCATTTT
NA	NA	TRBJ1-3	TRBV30	CAWSVNWHSGNTIYF	TGTGCCTGGAGTGTAAATTGGCACTCTGGAAACACCATATATTTT